The 9 T cell receptor beta chains listed next were all sequenced from one sample in a study of blood T cell repertoires in COVID-19. Profiling relied on immunoSEQ multiplex PCR, and the TCRdb table lists in-frame clones only, not all of them. The table shows about 99,000 clones, with about four fifths occurring only once. Sequenced: peripheral blood. Every receptor here comes from a man between 60 and 75 years old with acute or convalescent COVID-19.

The chain couples TRBV5-1 to TRBJ1-1; 8 bases agree with TRBD1. The ends lost 2 bases at V and 6 bases at J; junction bases unmatched: 6. The CDR3 consists of 14 residues. Germline V gene data show CDR1 as SGHRS and CDR2 as YFSETQ. Here the CDR3 DNA reads TGCGCCAGCAGCTTCCAGGGGGCGATGCCTGAAGCTTTCTTT. Its translation is CASSFQGAMPEAFF. Complete variable domain (other parts from reference TRBV5-1 and TRBJ1-1): KAGVTQTPRYLIKTRGQQVTLSCSPISGHRSVSWYQQTPGQGLQFLFEYFSETQRNKGNFPGRFSGRQFSNSRSEMNVSTLELGDSALYLCASSFQGAMPEAFFGQGTRLTVV.

The genes are TRBV12-3 or TRBV12-4 and TRBJ1-5; D gene ambiguous. The CDR3 sequence is 13 residues long. V lost 3 bases and J lost 4, with 7 bases in between. DNA of the CDR3: TGTGCCAGCAGTTTCCCCCCAAATCAGCCCCAGCATTTT. This gives the protein CASSFPPNQPQHF.

This chain joins TRBV7-9 and TRBJ2-5, with TRBD1 matching 9 bases. J lost 5 bases, V lost 5 bases, and 9 bases had no gene match. The CDR3 covers 15 residues. The V gene's germline CDR1 is SEHNR and CDR2 FQNEAQ (reference sequence). CDR3 amino acids: CASSLLQGAGETQYF. CDR3 bases: TGTGCCAGCAGCCTATTACAGGGGGCTGGGGAGACCCAGTACTTC. Drawing the rest from reference TRBV7-9 and TRBJ2-5, the complete variable domain is DTGVSQNPRHKITKRGQNVTFRCDPISEHNRLYWYRQTLGQGPEFLTYFQNEAQLEKSRLLSDRFSAERPKGSFSTLEIQRTEQGDSAMYLCASSLLQGAGETQYFGPGTRLLVL.

The J gene is TRBJ2-3, the V gene TRBV18; possibly TRBD1 for D (6 bases). This CDR3 has 16 residues. Germline V gives CDR1 KGHSH, CDR2 LQKENI. V was shortened by 2 bases and J by 2 bases, with 14 bases between the two germline ends. The CDR3 coding sequence is TGTGCCAGCTCACCATCGCCCCCAGGGGACACAGATACGCAGTATTTT. This translates into CASSPSPPGDTDTQYF.

The CDR3 nucleotides are TGCGCCAGCAGGCTTCGGACAGGGGAGGGCACTGAAGCTTTCTTT. It yields the protein CASRLRTGEGTEAFF. This chain connects TRBV5-1 to TRBJ1-1, with 9 positions matching TRBD1. Germline CDR1 and CDR2: SGHRS and YFSETQ. V was clipped by 5 bases and J by 4 bases; unmatched bases: 9. This CDR3 spans 15 amino acids.

The J gene is TRBJ2-5, the V gene TRBV5-5; TRBD2 aligns across 10 bases. The junction had 7 bases not matched to a gene; V was cut back by 0 bases and J by 5 bases. The length of the CDR3 is 16 residues. Germline assignment: CDR1 SGHKS and CDR2 YYEKEE (reference sequence). The CDR3 reads CASSLGSGRAQETQYF. The CDR3 DNA is TGTGCCAGCAGCTTGGGGAGCGGGAGGGCCCAGGAGACCCAGTACTTC.

The rearrangement links TRBV6-5 to TRBJ1-5; 7 bases are a match to TRBD1. Germline V gives CDR1 MNHEY, CDR2 SVGAGI. The V and J ends lost 11 bases and 5 bases, in that order; junction bases with no gene match: 9. This CDR3 is 13 amino acids long. This CDR3 reads CASSQGEHQPQHF. DNA for the CDR3: TGTGCCTCCTCGCAGGGGGAGCATCAGCCCCAGCATTTT.

The chain recombines TRBV24-1 with TRBJ2-3; a possible D gene is TRBD2 (6 bases). CDR1 is KGHDR, CDR2 SFDVKD, per germline. This CDR3 is built from 19 residues. V was cut by 3 bases and J by 2 bases, with 23 bases left in between. The CDR3: CATSDSISRRGRFTDTQYF. The CDR3 region has the DNA TGTGCCACCAGTGATAGTATATCAAGGCGGGGACGTTTCACAGATACGCAGTATTTT.

This clone came up a few times. CDR3 in DNA: TGCAGTGCTAGTCGAGAAGTCACTGAAGCTTTCTTT. The encoded protein is CSASREVTEAFF. This chain links TRBV20-1 with TRBJ1-1; no clear D gene. Trimming left V 3 bases short and J 4 bases short, with 9 bases between. CDR1 is DFQATT and CDR2 is SNEGSKA in the germline V gene (reference sequence). The CDR3 sequence is 12 residues long.